This paragraph covers one T cell receptor (beta chain) sequence. Its target is not known. The record originates from a study of cytomegalovirus exposure and HLA in healthy donors. Study in general: In a previous analysis, 95 million to 130 million unique TCR beta sequences were found from roughly 180 million T cells. Inside one of the first data releases sat about 85 million unique TCRs taken from HLA-typed donors.

General study points: Altogether, some 160 TCR beta chains were recorded as cytomegalovirus-associated. Sequencing likely produced, as an artifact, a cluster of highly shared sequence variants.

Primers included in the PCR were 60 Vbeta and 13 Jbeta primers. Clones were read by immunoSEQ multiplex PCR, and TCRdb kept only the in-frame ones, dropping some. The sample holds roughly 150,000 clones, roughly 84% seen once. Source material: PBMCs. The sequence derives from a boy younger than 10 in good health and CMV-seronegative.

CDR3 DNA sequence: TGTGCCAGCAGCCAAGGGGACTTACGCAATGAGCAGTTCTTC. Translating gives CASSQGDLRNEQFF. V is TRBV9 and J is TRBJ2-1; D perhaps matches TRBD2 (6 bases). From germline, CDR1 is SGDLS and CDR2 YYNGEE. The length of the CDR3 is 14 residues. Trimming pared 4 bases from V and 6 bases from J, leaving 14 bases between. Together with reference TRBV9 and TRBJ2-1, the CDR3 gives the full variable domain: DSGVTQTPKHLITATGQRVTLRCSPRSGDLSVYWYQQSLDQGLQFLIQYYNGEERAKGNILERFSAQQFPDLHSELNLSSLELGDSALYFCASSQGDLRNEQFFGPGTRLTVL.